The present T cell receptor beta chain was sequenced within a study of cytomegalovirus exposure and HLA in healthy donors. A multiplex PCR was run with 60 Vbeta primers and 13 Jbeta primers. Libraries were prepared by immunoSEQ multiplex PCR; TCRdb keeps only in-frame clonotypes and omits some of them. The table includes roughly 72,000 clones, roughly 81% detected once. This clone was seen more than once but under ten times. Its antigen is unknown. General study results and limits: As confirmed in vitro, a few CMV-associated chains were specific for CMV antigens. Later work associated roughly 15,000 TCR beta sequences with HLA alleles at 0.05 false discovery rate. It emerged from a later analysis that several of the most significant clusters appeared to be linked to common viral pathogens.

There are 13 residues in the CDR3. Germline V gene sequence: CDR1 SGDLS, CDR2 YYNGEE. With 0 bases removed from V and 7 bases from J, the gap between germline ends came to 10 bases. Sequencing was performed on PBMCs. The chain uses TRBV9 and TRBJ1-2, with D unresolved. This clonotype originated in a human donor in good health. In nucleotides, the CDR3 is TGTGCCAGCAGCGTAGCTGCCTACGGTGGCTACACCTTC. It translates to CASSVAAYGGYTF.